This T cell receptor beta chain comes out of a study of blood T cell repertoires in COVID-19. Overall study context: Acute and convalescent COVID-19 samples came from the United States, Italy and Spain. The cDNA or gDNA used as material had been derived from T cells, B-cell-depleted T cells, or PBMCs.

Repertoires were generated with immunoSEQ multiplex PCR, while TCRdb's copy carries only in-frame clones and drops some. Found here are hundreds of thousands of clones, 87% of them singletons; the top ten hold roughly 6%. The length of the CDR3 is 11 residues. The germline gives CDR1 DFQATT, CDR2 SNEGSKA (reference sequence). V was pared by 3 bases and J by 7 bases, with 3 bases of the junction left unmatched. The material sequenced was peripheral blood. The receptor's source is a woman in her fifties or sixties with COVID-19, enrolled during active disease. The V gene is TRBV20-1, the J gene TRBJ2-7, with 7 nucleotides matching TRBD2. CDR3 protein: CSARRAGEQYF. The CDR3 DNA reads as TGCAGTGCTAGGAGAGCGGGAGAGCAGTACTTC.